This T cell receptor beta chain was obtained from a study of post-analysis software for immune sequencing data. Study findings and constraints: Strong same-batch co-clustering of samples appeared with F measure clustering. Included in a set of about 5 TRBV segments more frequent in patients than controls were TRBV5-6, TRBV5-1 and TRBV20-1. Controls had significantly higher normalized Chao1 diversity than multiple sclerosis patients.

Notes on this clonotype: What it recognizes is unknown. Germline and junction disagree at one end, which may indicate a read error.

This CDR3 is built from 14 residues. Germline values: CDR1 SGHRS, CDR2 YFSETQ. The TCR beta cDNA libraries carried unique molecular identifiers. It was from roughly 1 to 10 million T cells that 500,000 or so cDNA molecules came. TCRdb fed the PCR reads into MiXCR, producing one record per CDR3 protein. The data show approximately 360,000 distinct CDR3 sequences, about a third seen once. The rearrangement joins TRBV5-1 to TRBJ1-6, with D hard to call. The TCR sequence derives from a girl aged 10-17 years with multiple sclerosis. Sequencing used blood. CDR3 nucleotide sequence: TGCGCCAGCAGCTTGACAGAAAGTAATTCGCCCCTCCACTTT. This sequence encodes CASSLTESNSPLHF.